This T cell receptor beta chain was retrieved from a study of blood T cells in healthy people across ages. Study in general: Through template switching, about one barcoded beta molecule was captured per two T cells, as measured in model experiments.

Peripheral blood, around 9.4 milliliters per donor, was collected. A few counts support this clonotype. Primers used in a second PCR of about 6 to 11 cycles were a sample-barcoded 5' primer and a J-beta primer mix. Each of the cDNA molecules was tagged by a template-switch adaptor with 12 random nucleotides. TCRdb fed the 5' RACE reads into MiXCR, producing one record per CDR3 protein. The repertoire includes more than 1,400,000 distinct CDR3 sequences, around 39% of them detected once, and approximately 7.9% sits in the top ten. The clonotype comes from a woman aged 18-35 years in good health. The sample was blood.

The CDR3 here is CASSVALANQNNEQFF. The CDR3 coding sequence is TGTGCCAGCAGCGTAGCACTAGCAAACCAAAATAATGAGCAGTTCTTC. This sequence joins TRBV9 and TRBJ2-1; weak D call: TRBD2 (6 bases). V lost 0 bases to trimming and J lost 7 bases, with 17 bases between them. Germline-derived CDR1 and CDR2 are SGDLS and YYNGEE. The CDR3 has 16 amino acids.